This T cell receptor (beta chain) derives from a study of T cells in Graves' hyperthyroidism and ophthalmopathy. RNA transcripts yielded amplified TCR beta CDR3 regions. The TCR CDR3 was amplified in a first-round RT-PCR using the HTBI primer set. Each CDR3 protein is one row after TCRdb ran MiXCR on the multiplex PCR reads. Among approximately 710,000 distinct CDR3 sequences listed, roughly 17% were seen once. Newly diagnosed hyperthyroidism, duration under 2 months, in patients aged 18 to 65. Based on clinical symptoms, serum thyroxine and TRAb, thyroid ultrasound and orbital computed tomography, diagnoses were reached. Study-level findings and limits: The model anticipated ophthalmopathy a median about six months pre-onset. In the blood, most expanded thyroid clonotypes above 0.001 appeared as well.

This clonotype was counted many times. Antigen unknown. The CDR3 length is 14 residues. The V gene lost 6 bases and the J gene lost 0 bases, with 14 bases spanning the gap. Germline values: CDR1 GTSNPN, CDR2 SVGIG (reference sequence). This chain links TRBV30 with TRBJ1-1; D unclear. The sequence came from a man aged 50 or older with Graves' hyperthyroidism. The specimen sequenced was blood. The CDR3 loop reads CACKIWDLNTEAFF. The CDR3 DNA sequence: TGTGCCTGCAAAATTTGGGATTTGAACACTGAAGCTTTCTTT.